This TCR beta chain was captured by sequencing in a study of spatial heterogeneity in lung cancer. Turning to the study itself: Each unique TCR and UMI combination was seen more than ten times on average in raw reads. Study-level results: Ubiquitous expanded tumor TCRs showed up in blood more at resection than follow-up.

V shed 7 bases and J 7 bases; nucleotides not matched to a gene: 2. The germline CDR1 and CDR2 sequences are ENHRY and SYGVKD. The CDR3 consists of 11 residues. A unique molecular identifier was attached to every TCR cDNA molecule. TCRdb reanalysed the 5' RACE reads using MiXCR and keeps one entry per CDR3 protein. There are more than 50,000 distinct CDR3 sequences in the sample; roughly 7% occur only once, and approximately 2.6% lies in the top ten. Specified time point: sample taken at primary tumor resection. The study sequenced unsorted whole RNA from tumor, nontumor lung or frozen PBMC. Samples came from around 70 TRACERx patients with untreated early-stage lung cancer. This clonotype has ten or more counts. Its antigen is unidentified.

This chain connects TRBV10-3 to TRBJ1-1, with 8 bases fitting TRBD1. This TCR derives from a female donor with early-stage non-small cell lung cancer. Sequencing used PBMCs, obtained at surgery. The CDR3 loop reads CAITGTGEAFF. The CDR3, as DNA: TGTGCCATCACCGGGACAGGTGAAGCTTTCTTT.